This T cell receptor beta chain was obtained from a study of blood T cell repertoires in COVID-19. Study-level information: Some COVID-19 samples were acute and others convalescent; all came from the United States, Italy and Spain. In each case, the material was cDNA or gDNA derived from T cells, B-cell-depleted T cells, or PBMCs.

V was trimmed by 1 base and J by 9 bases, leaving 10 bases between them. Germline-derived CDR1 and CDR2 are MNHNS and SASEGT. The CDR3 is made up of 14 amino acids. Original analysis: Reference gene primer amplification gave nucleated cell count estimates. Data came from immunoSEQ multiplex PCR; TCRdb stores just in-frame clones and leaves some out. The V and J calls and clone size were taken over from that table, and D and trimming were inferred from the DNA. The table records 250,000 to 300,000 clones, 80% to 90% of them present only once. The sequence was collected from an elderly man with acute or convalescent COVID-19. Sequenced: peripheral blood. The gene calls are TRBV6-1 and TRBJ1-6; possibly TRBD1 for D (5 bases). DNA for the CDR3: TGTGCCAGCAGTGAAGGGATAGGGGTTTCACCCCTCCACTTT. Its protein is CASSEGIGVSPLHF.